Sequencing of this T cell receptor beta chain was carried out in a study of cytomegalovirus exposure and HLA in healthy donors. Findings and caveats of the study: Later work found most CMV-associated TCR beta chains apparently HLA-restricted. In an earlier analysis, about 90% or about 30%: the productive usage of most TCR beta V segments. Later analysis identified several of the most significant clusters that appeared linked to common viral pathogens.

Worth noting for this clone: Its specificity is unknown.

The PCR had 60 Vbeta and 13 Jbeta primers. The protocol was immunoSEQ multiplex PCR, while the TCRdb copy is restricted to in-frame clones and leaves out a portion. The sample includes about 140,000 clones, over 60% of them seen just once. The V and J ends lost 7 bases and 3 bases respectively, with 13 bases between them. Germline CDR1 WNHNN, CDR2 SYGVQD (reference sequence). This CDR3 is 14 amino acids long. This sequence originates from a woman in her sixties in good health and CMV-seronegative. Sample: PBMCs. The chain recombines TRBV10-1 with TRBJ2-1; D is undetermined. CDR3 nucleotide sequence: TGCGCCAGCAATATCGCGTTATTCTACAATGAGCAGTTCTTC. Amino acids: CASNIALFYNEQFF.